This TCR beta chain emerged from a study of cytomegalovirus exposure and HLA in healthy donors. Overall study findings and caveats: The authors later linked a missense DCLRE1C variant to TCR beta V- and J-gene trimming. Follow-up analysis found HLA locus-dependent TCR association rates, highest for DRB1 and lowest for HLA-C. Overall, some 160 TCR beta chains were annotated as cytomegalovirus-associated.

Notes on this clone: The antigen is undetermined.

Germline V CDR1 and CDR2: SGHTA, FQGNSA. The CDR3 length is 14 residues. Deletions cut 5 bases from V and 2 bases from J, with 12 bases between. 60 Vbeta and 13 Jbeta primers were used in PCR. Using immunoSEQ multiplex PCR, the repertoire was profiled, and TCRdb retains in-frame clones only, with some absent. The sample table includes approximately 140,000 clones. The chain uses TRBV7-2 and TRBJ1-2, with D possibly matching TRBD1 (6 bases). Sequenced material: PBMCs. The sequence was obtained from a man aged 35 to 55 in good health and CMV-seronegative. The CDR3 here is CASSPQQGNYGYTF. The CDR3, as DNA: TGTGCCAGCAGCCCACAACAGGGAAACTATGGCTACACCTTC.